Listed here are 8 T cell receptor beta chains from one sample, sequenced in a study of neurological immune-mediated disorders. TCRdb ran MiXCR on the 5' RACE reads and lists one entry per CDR3 protein. The table has tens of thousands of distinct CDR3 sequences, around 1.9% seen once; the top ten hold approximately 2.3%. The specimen was PBMCs. The origin of the receptors is a woman between 40 and 50 years old with multiple sclerosis.

This clonotype has a count of ten or more. This chain uses TRBV20-1 with TRBJ1-2, with D tentatively TRBD1 (6 bases). CDR1 is DFQATT and CDR2 is SNEGSKA in the germline V gene (reference sequence). Trimming cost V 0 bases and J 3 bases, with 14 bases left between them. The CDR3 spans 15 residues. This CDR3 reads CSARDIGGIYYGYTF. In nucleotides, the CDR3 is TGCAGTGCTAGAGATATAGGGGGGATTTACTATGGCTACACCTTC.

This clonotype was observed at least ten times. CDR3 region: CASSRSSHEQFF. The CDR3, as DNA: TGTGCCAGCAGCCGCAGTTCTCATGAGCAGTTCTTC. The chain joins TRBV7-9 to TRBJ2-1; D call uncertain. The CDR3 loop spans 12 amino acids. Trimming took 5 bases from V and 8 from J, leaving 10 bases between them. Germline V gives CDR1 SEHNR, CDR2 FQNEAQ (reference sequence).

This clonotype was observed at least ten times. The V and J genes are TRBV24-1 and TRBJ1-5, with TRBD1 as a possible D gene (5 bases). CDR3 length: 15 residues. The germline CDR1 and CDR2 sequences are KGHDR and SFDVKD. The ends were cut back, 2 bases at V and 1 base at J, with 8 bases in the middle. CDR3 DNA sequence: TGTGCCACCAGTGATTGGGGGGGGAGCAATCAGCCCCAGCATTTT. This gives the protein CATSDWGGSNQPQHF.

This clonotype has ten or more counts. The rearrangement links TRBV29-1 to TRBJ2-3; tentatively, D is TRBD2 (5 bases). Germline CDR1 and CDR2: SQVTM and ANQGSEA. The CDR3 runs 12 residues. Trimming took off 7 bases at V and 5 bases at J, with 13 bases between the two ends. CDR3: CSALGEGDTQYF. The CDR3 DNA follows: TGCAGCGCCCTAGGCGAGGGAGATACGCAGTATTTT.

This clonotype was recorded many times. The chain links TRBV5-4 to TRBJ2-5, with D perhaps assigned TRBD1 or TRBD2 (5 bases each). From germline, CDR1 is SGHNT and CDR2 YYREEE (reference sequence). CDR3 length: 15 residues. V was trimmed by 3 bases and J by 4 bases, leaving 16 bases between them. Written as DNA, the CDR3 is TGTGCCAGCAGCTCCCGGGACCGGAGCCCAGAGACCCAGTACTTC. It specifies CASSSRDRSPETQYF.

Ten or more counts support this clonotype. This chain joins TRBV4-1 and TRBJ2-1, with D unclear. V lost 2 bases and J lost 1, with 9 bases in between. The CDR3 sequence is 15 residues long. Germline lookup yields CDR1 MGHRA and CDR2 YSYEKL. The CDR3 DNA is TGCGCCAGCAGCCAATTAGGCTTGTCCTACAATGAGCAGTTCTTC. Protein: CASSQLGLSYNEQFF.

This clonotype was detected many times. The chain links TRBV10-3 to TRBJ2-7; TRBD2 matches at 7 bases. With V trimmed by 2 bases and J by 7 bases, 11 bases remained unmatched. The CDR3 is 15 residues long. Germline V gene data show CDR1 as ENHRY and CDR2 as SYGVKD. CDR3 sequence reads: CAISEVASGRQEQYF. The CDR3 DNA reads TGTGCCATCAGTGAGGTGGCTAGCGGACGGCAGGAGCAGTACTTC.

This clonotype has a count of ten or more. The V call is TRBV12-3 or TRBV12-4, the J call TRBJ2-1; the D gene could be TRBD1 or TRBD2 (6 bases each). Trimming cost V 3 bases and J 9 bases, with 9 bases left between them. The CDR3 has 12 residues. CDR3 in DNA: TGTGCCAGCAGTTTTGGGGGGCCTGAGCAGTTCTTC. Amino acids: CASSFGGPEQFF.